Listed here are 19 T cell receptor beta chains from one sample, sequenced in a study of blood T cells in healthy people across ages. Using a J-beta primer mix together with a sample-barcoded 5' primer, a second PCR was run for about 6 to 12 cycles. Using its own MiXCR run on the 5' RACE reads, TCRdb lists one record per CDR3 protein. This repertoire shows 1,100,000 or so distinct CDR3 sequences, around 43% found once; its top ten account for 15% to 20%. The sequencing sample was made of blood. Source of these receptors: a woman aged 55 to 70 in good health.

This clonotype was counted only a few times. The chain has TRBV25-1 and TRBJ1-1; D is unresolved. Per the germline V gene, CDR1 is MGHDK and CDR2 is SYGVNS. This CDR3 spans 12 amino acids. V shed 4 bases and J shed 7 bases, with 10 bases lying between them. CDR3 coding DNA: TGTGCCAGCAGTGTTGGGAACCTTGAAGCTTTCTTT. Translation gives CASSVGNLEAFF.

This rearrangement joins TRBV7-3 to TRBJ2-1, with 8 bases that match TRBD1. The CDR3 is 14 residues long. Per the germline V gene, CDR1 is SGHTA and CDR2 is FQGTGA. With 1 base clipped from V and 8 bases from J, the junction kept 4 bases outside the gene matches. CDR3 residues: CASSLSGQGDEQFF. The CDR3 DNA is TGTGCCAGCAGCTTAAGTGGACAGGGAGATGAGCAGTTCTTC.

This rearrangement joins TRBV11-2 to TRBJ2-7, with 16 bases lining up with TRBD2. The CDR3 covers 18 residues. V was pared by 5 bases and J by 1 base, with 8 bases of the junction left unmatched. Germline V gene lookup returns CDR1 SGHAT and CDR2 FQNNGV. The chain's CDR3 is CASSLPGLAGGLSYEQYF. The DNA for the CDR3 is TGTGCCAGCAGCCTACCGGGACTAGCGGGAGGGCTGTCCTACGAGCAGTACTTC.

This sequence joins TRBV3-1 and TRBJ1-1; D is unclear. V gave up 3 bases and J gave up 4 bases, with 12 bases separating them. Germline V gene sequence: CDR1 LGHDT, CDR2 YNNKEL (reference sequence). The CDR3 is 14 amino acids. CDR3 loop: CASSHKNSRTEAFF. The CDR3 DNA is TGTGCCAGCAGCCACAAAAACAGTCGCACTGAAGCTTTCTTT.

V gene TRBV6-1 combines with J gene TRBJ1-2; D might be TRBD1 (5 bases). The CDR3 covers 14 residues. V was pared by 2 bases and J by 5 bases, with 12 bases between. Germline V gene sequence: CDR1 MNHNS, CDR2 SASEGT. The CDR3 loop reads CASSESGRTYGYTF. CDR3 nucleotide sequence: TGTGCCAGCAGTGAATCAGGGCGCACATATGGCTACACCTTC.

The chain couples TRBV6-1 to TRBJ2-1, with 8 bases that match TRBD2. CDR1 and CDR2 from the germline V gene are MNHNS and SASEGT. The V and J ends lost 7 bases and 7 bases, in that order; junction bases with no gene match: 9. The CDR3 is made up of 14 amino acids. The CDR3 DNA reads TGTGCCAGCATAACGGGGGGGCACGTAAATGAGCAGTTCTTC. Translated: CASITGGHVNEQFF.

This clonotype was seen many times. The gene calls are TRBV12-3 or TRBV12-4 and TRBJ2-5; no firm D call. This CDR3 region has 13 residues. The V gene lost 5 bases and the J gene lost 5 bases, with 12 bases spanning the gap. CDR3 in amino acids: CASSPTLGETQYF. CDR3 nucleotide sequence: TGTGCCAGCAGTCCAACTCTAGGGGAGACCCAGTACTTC.

The rearrangement joins TRBV4-1 to TRBJ1-2; D is possibly TRBD1 (5 bases). The CDR3 sequence is 15 residues long. The germline V gene encodes CDR1 MGHRA and CDR2 YSYEKL. V was pared by 0 bases and J by 8 bases, with 16 bases between. The CDR3 coding sequence is TGCGCCAGCAGCCAAGATACCGCAGGGCGGGAAGGCTACACCTTC. This sequence encodes CASSQDTAGREGYTF.

The V call is TRBV13, the J call TRBJ2-1; 9 nucleotides agree with TRBD2. V shed 5 bases and J 5 bases; nucleotides not matched to a gene: 10. The CDR3 covers 16 residues. CDR1 is PRHDT and CDR2 is FYEKMQ in the germline V gene (reference sequence). The CDR3 region has the DNA TGTGCCAGCAGCCAAACGGGGCTAGCGGGACACAATGAGCAGTTCTTC. Translation gives CASSQTGLAGHNEQFF.

This clonotype has just a few counts. This chain joins TRBV15 and TRBJ2-5; TRBD2 matches 7 bases. The V gene end was trimmed by 0 bases and the J gene end by 1 base; junction bases not matched to a gene: 11. The germline V gene has CDR1 LNHNV and CDR2 YYDKDF (reference sequence). The CDR3 extends over 18 amino acids. In DNA, the CDR3 is TGTGCCACCAGCAGAGATAAGTGGGCTAGCGGAGGCCAAGAGACCCAGTACTTC. It codes for CATSRDKWASGGQETQYF.

This clonotype has just a few counts. The gene calls are TRBV27 and TRBJ2-1, with D tentatively TRBD1 or TRBD2 (5 bases each). This CDR3 region has 14 residues. CDR1 and CDR2 (germline): MNHEY, SMNVEV (reference sequence). Trimming removed 5 bases at V and 6 bases at J, with 14 bases between. The CDR3 here is CASSLHRGGNEQFF. CDR3 in DNA: TGTGCCAGCAGTCTCCACCGGGGCGGCAATGAGCAGTTCTTC.

With respect to this clonotype: An end of the junction does not agree with germline; a read error may underlie this. V and J are TRBV4-1 and TRBJ1-2; no clear D. The CDR3 spans 13 residues. Germline CDR1 is MGHRA and CDR2 is YSYEKL. The CDR3 DNA follows: TGCGCCAGCAGCTACGACGGCAACTATGGCTACGCCTTC. Its translation: CASSYDGNYGYAF.

The chain recombines TRBV6-6 with TRBJ2-1; D possibly corresponds to TRBD2 (6 bases). CDR1 is MNHNY, CDR2 SVGAGI, per germline (reference sequence). CDR3 size: 15 residues. Trimming removed 3 bases from V and 8 bases from J, with 17 bases in between. In DNA form, the CDR3 reads TGTGCCAGCAGTTATGGAGGGAGGAGTGTTGATGAGCAGTTCTTC. Residues: CASSYGGRSVDEQFF.

The chain employs TRBV7-2 and TRBJ2-7; 8 bases fit TRBD2. CDR1 is SGHTA, CDR2 FQGNSA, per germline. The CDR3 consists of 14 residues. The V segment lost 3 bases and the J segment 5 bases; nucleotides outside the gene matches: 6. The CDR3 bases are TGTGCCAGCAGCTTCCAGCGGGAGAGGAACGAGCAGTACTTC. Protein sequence: CASSFQRERNEQYF.

The chain combines TRBV2 with TRBJ2-1; 10 nucleotides match TRBD2. The CDR3 extends over 16 amino acids. Germline trimming cut 5 bases from V and 5 bases from J; bases unmatched to any gene: 9. Germline CDR1 and CDR2: SNHLY and FYNNEI. CDR3 DNA: TGTGCCAGCAGTCCCATTAGCGGGAGGACCCACAATGAGCAGTTCTTC. It codes for CASSPISGRTHNEQFF.

J is TRBJ2-3 and V is TRBV7-6; 10 bases line up with TRBD2. The CDR3 runs to 16 residues. From germline, CDR1 is SGHVS and CDR2 FNYEAQ. The V and J ends lost 3 bases and 1 base, in that order; junction bases with no gene match: 4. This chain's CDR3 is CASSLDLAGGTDTQYF. The CDR3 region has the DNA TGTGCCAGCAGCTTGGATCTAGCGGGAGGCACAGATACGCAGTATTTT.

The J gene is TRBJ2-7, the V gene TRBV24-1, with a tentative D call TRBD1 (5 bases). The germline V gene encodes CDR1 KGHDR and CDR2 SFDVKD. This CDR3 is 12 amino acids long. Between the trimmed V and J ends, which lost 4 bases and 6 bases, there was a span of 9 bases. The CDR3 sequence: CATSDRTPEQYF. The CDR3 region has the DNA TGTGCCACCAGTGACCGGACACCCGAGCAGTACTTC.

This chain uses TRBV27 with TRBJ2-1; the match to TRBD2 covers 8 bases. The trim removed 2 bases at V and 9 bases at J, leaving 6 bases unmatched. The CDR3 length is 14 residues. CDR1 MNHEY and CDR2 SMNVEV come from the germline V gene (reference sequence). The CDR3 sequence: CASSLRGRQGEQFF. Written as DNA, the CDR3 is TGTGCCAGCAGTTTACGCGGGAGGCAGGGTGAGCAGTTCTTC.

In its sample, this clonotype was seen a few times. The chain is built from TRBV29-1 and TRBJ1-2; D might be TRBD1 (5 bases). V dropped 7 bases and J dropped 11 bases, with 29 bases sitting between them. This CDR3 region has 15 residues. Germline assignment: CDR1 SQVTM and CDR2 ANQGSEA. Written as DNA, the CDR3 is TGCAGCGCTTTGGTGGGGGGAGCGAGCCAAAGTCGGTACACCTTC. It specifies CSALVGGASQSRYTF.